Each of the 12 T cell receptor beta chains below was sequenced from the same sample in a study of B cell selection in AIRE deficiency. Sequencing was performed with immunoSEQ multiplex PCR; in TCRdb, only in-frame clones are kept and a portion is missing. The sample holds approximately 26,000 clones, about nine tenths seen once. Regulatory T cells were sorted as CD4+CD25hiCD127low/negative. The source material was CD4+CD25+ Tregs sorted from PBMCs. The receptors here all came from a human donor in good health.

V and J are TRBV11-3 and TRBJ2-7, with TRBD2 matching 10 bases. V dropped 0 bases and J dropped 5; count of bases not matched to a gene: 1. CDR1 and CDR2 (germline): SGHNT, YENEEA. CDR3 length equals 14 residues. CDR3 nucleotide sequence: TGTGCCAGCAGCTTAGATGGGACTAGCGACGAGCAGTACTTC. Encoded protein: CASSLDGTSDEQYF.

The chain employs TRBV6-1 and TRBJ1-5; D is perhaps TRBD1 (5 bases). Germline V gene data show CDR1 as MNHNS and CDR2 as SASEGT. V was trimmed by 0 bases and J by 1 base, leaving 10 bases between them. The CDR3 consists of 16 residues. The CDR3 bases are TGTGCCAGCAGTGAAGCGCAGGGATTAAGCAATCAGCCCCAGCATTTT. It is translated as CASSEAQGLSNQPQHF.

J is TRBJ2-3 and V is TRBV9, with D possibly being TRBD2 (5 bases). Germline V CDR1 and CDR2: SGDLS, YYNGEE. The CDR3 is 15 residues long. V gave up 0 bases and J gave up 3 bases, with 11 bases separating them. The CDR3: CASSVASRTTDTQYF. CDR3 DNA: TGTGCCAGCAGCGTAGCTTCGCGGACTACAGATACGCAGTATTTT. Full variable domain (remainder filled in from reference TRBV9 and TRBJ2-3): DSGVTQTPKHLITATGQRVTLRCSPRSGDLSVYWYQQSLDQGLQFLIQYYNGEERAKGNILERFSAQQFPDLHSELNLSSLELGDSALYFCASSVASRTTDTQYFGPGTRLTVL.

V is TRBV4-2 and J is TRBJ1-5, with a tentative D call TRBD1 (5 bases). Germline CDR1 is LGHNA and CDR2 is YNFKEQ. Trimming took off 0 bases at V and 2 bases at J, with 11 bases between the two ends. This CDR3 is built from 16 residues. The CDR3 is CASSQEVGRGNQPQHF. In DNA form, the CDR3 reads TGTGCCAGCAGCCAAGAAGTAGGCAGGGGCAATCAGCCCCAGCATTTT.

The chain uses TRBV2 and TRBJ1-5, with D hard to call. Per the germline V gene, CDR1 is SNHLY and CDR2 is FYNNEI. This CDR3 has 13 amino acids. V was trimmed by 7 bases and J by 3 bases, leaving 10 bases between them. The CDR3 sequence: CASTRGNNQPQHF. The CDR3 coding sequence is TGTGCCAGCACCCGAGGGAACAATCAGCCCCAGCATTTT.

This clone is a singleton in its sample. This rearrangement joins TRBV12-5 to TRBJ2-1; D not resolved. Germline V CDR1 and CDR2: LGHNT, FRNRAP. CDR3 length equals 15 residues. V was pared by 0 bases and J by 10 bases, with 16 bases between. The CDR3 sequence: CASGLVGIVRAEQFF. The CDR3, as DNA: TGTGCTAGTGGTTTGGTAGGGATTGTTCGGGCAGAGCAGTTCTTC.

This rearrangement joins TRBV6-5 to TRBJ1-1; TRBD1 might be the D (5 bases). Trimming stripped 4 bases from V and 1 base from J, with 13 bases between. Germline V CDR1 and CDR2: MNHEY, SVGAGI. CDR3 length equals 15 residues. The chain's CDR3 is CASSWTTAPNTEAFF. Here the CDR3 DNA reads TGTGCCAGCAGTTGGACGACAGCCCCGAACACTGAAGCTTTCTTT.

The rearrangement uses TRBV6-1 and TRBJ2-7, with D hard to call. The ends were cut back, 8 bases at V and 1 base at J, with 15 bases in the middle. CDR1 and CDR2 from the germline V gene are MNHNS and SASEGT. The CDR3 is 14 residues long. The CDR3 region has the DNA TGTGCCAGCCTTCGGACCGCCTTATCCTACGAGCAGTACTTC. Residues: CASLRTALSYEQYF.

The chain uses TRBV7-9 and TRBJ1-1; tentatively, D is TRBD1 (6 bases). This CDR3 spans 13 amino acids. Trimming removed 8 bases from V and 6 bases from J, with 16 bases in between. Germline V lookup: CDR1 SEHNR, CDR2 FQNEAQ (reference sequence). The CDR3 bases are TGTGCCAGCTCGAGTACAGGGTTCCCTGAAGCTTTCTTT. This gives the protein CASSSTGFPEAFF.

The chain uses TRBV2 and TRBJ2-2; 7 positions agree with TRBD1. Germline CDR1 SNHLY, CDR2 FYNNEI. This CDR3 has 17 residues. V lost 6 bases and J lost 0; bases outside the gene matches: 10. The DNA of the CDR3 is TGTGCCAGCAGGTGGAGAGCGCAGGGGGCGAACACCGGGGAGCTGTTTTTT. This gives the protein CASRWRAQGANTGELFF.

The V and J genes are TRBV10-3 and TRBJ2-7; D uncertain. From germline, CDR1 is ENHRY and CDR2 SYGVKD. Trimming shortened V by 0 bases and J by 7 bases, and 13 bases separated the two germline ends. The CDR3 sequence is 14 residues long. The CDR3 loop is CAISESAGFGEQYF. The CDR3 DNA reads as TGTGCCATCAGTGAGTCTGCAGGTTTTGGGGAGCAGTACTTC.

This clone was observed a handful of times. The CDR3 DNA is TGTGCCAGCAGCTTCTGGGGCGACAGGGGCTACGAGCAGTACTTC. Amino acid sequence: CASSFWGDRGYEQYF. The chain carries TRBV5-6 and TRBJ2-7, with TRBD1 identical over 8 bases. The V gene's germline CDR1 is SGHDT and CDR2 YYEEEE. The length of the CDR3 is 15 residues. With V trimmed by 2 bases and J by 3 bases, 7 bases remained unmatched.